What follows is one T cell receptor (beta chain) and its context. Other DNA sequences in the same sample also yield this CDR3. Authors' processing steps: Amplification of reference gene primers was used by the study to estimate nucleated cell counts. Sequenced by immunoSEQ multiplex PCR; TCRdb stores in-frame clones only, minus some. The DNA gave D and trimming, while V, J and clone size come from that table. The repertoire has a few hundred thousand clones, roughly 88% of them found once; the top ten carry approximately 4.2%. The data were taken from a study of blood T cell repertoires in COVID-19. The wider study: Samples taken during acute and convalescent COVID-19 were collected in the United States, Italy and Spain.

The ends were cut back, 2 bases at V and 2 bases at J, with 6 bases in the middle. Germline CDR1 is MDHEN and CDR2 is SYDVKM. The CDR3 loop spans 13 amino acids. The age range of participants was 18 to 89 years, with residence in about 25 US areas. Cohort 3 recovered donors had two negative PCRs, clearance, or symptom resolution. The V call is TRBV28, the J call TRBJ1-2; D is unresolved. The sequenced material came from PBMCs or T cells enriched from blood (not recorded which). The clonotype originates from a woman aged 25 to 39 who had recovered from COVID-19. CDR3 sequence (DNA): TGTGCCAGCAGTTTAGCAGGAAACTATGGCTACACCTTC. This sequence encodes CASSLAGNYGYTF.